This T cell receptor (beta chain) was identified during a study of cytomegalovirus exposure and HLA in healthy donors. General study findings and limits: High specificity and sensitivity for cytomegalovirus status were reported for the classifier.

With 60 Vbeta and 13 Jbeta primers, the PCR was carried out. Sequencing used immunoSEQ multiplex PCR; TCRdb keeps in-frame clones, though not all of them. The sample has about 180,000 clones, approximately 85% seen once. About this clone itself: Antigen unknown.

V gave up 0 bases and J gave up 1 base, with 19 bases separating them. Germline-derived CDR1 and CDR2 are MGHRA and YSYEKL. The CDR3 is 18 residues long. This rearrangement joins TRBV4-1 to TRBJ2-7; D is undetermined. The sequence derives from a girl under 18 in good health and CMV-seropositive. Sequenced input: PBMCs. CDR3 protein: CASSQDRVITETSYEQYF. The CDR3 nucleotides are TGCGCCAGCAGCCAAGATAGAGTCATCACTGAAACTTCCTACGAGCAGTACTTC.